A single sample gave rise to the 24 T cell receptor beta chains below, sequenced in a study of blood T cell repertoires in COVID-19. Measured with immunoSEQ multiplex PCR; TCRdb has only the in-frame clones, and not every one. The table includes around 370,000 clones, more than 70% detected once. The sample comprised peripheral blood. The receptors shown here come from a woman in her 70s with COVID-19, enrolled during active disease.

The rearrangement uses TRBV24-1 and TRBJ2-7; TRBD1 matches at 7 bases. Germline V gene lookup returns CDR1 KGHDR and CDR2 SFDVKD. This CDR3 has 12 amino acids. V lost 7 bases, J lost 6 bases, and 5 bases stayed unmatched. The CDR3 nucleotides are TGTGCCACCAGCAAGACAGGGTTCGAGCAGTACTTC. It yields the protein CATSKTGFEQYF.

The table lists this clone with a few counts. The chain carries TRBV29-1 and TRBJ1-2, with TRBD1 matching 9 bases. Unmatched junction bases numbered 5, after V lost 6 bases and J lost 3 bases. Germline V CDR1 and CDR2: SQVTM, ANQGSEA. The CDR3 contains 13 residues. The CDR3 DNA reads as TGCAGCGTAGGGGGGACAGGGCACTATGGCTACACCTTC. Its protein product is CSVGGTGHYGYTF.

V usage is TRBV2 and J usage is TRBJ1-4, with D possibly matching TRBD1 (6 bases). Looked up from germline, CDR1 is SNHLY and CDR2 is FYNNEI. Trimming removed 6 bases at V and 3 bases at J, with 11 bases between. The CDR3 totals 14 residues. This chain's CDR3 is CASSSDRSNEKLFF. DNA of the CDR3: TGTGCCAGCAGCTCGGACAGATCTAATGAAAAACTGTTTTTT.

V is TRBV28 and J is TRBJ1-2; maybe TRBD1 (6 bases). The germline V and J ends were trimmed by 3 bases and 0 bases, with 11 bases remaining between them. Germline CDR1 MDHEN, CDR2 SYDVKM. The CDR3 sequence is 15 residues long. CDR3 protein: CASSLRQATNYGYTF. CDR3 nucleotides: TGTGCCAGCAGTTTGAGACAGGCGACTAACTATGGCTACACCTTC.

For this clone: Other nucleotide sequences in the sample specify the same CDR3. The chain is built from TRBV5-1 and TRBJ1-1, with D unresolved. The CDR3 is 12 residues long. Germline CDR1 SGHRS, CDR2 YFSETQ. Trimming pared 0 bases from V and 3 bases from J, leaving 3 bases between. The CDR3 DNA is TGCGCCAGCAGCTTGGGAGACACTGAAGCTTTCTTT. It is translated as CASSLGDTEAFF. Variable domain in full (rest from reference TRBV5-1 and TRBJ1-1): KAGVTQTPRYLIKTRGQQVTLSCSPISGHRSVSWYQQTPGQGLQFLFEYFSETQRNKGNFPGRFSGRQFSNSRSEMNVSTLELGDSALYLCASSLGDTEAFFGQGTRLTVV.

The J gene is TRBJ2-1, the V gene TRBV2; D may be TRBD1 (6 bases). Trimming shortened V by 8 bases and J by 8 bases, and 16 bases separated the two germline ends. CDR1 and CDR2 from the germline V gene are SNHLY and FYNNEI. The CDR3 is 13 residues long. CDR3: CASPGHNGDEQFF. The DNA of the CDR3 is TGTGCCAGCCCGGGACATAATGGAGATGAGCAGTTCTTC.

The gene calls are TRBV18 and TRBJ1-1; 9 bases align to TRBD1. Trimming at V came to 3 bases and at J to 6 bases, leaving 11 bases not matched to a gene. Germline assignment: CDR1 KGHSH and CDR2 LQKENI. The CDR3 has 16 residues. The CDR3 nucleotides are TGTGCCAGCTCACCCCCGGGACAGGGACCAGCCGCTGAAGCTTTCTTT. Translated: CASSPPGQGPAAEAFF.

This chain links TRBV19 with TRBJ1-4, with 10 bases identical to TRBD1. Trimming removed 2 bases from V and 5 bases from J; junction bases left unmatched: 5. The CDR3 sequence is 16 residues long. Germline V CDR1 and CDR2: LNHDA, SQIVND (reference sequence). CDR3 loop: CASSINPGQGNEKLFF. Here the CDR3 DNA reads TGTGCCAGTAGTATAAATCCGGGACAGGGGAATGAAAAACTGTTTTTT.

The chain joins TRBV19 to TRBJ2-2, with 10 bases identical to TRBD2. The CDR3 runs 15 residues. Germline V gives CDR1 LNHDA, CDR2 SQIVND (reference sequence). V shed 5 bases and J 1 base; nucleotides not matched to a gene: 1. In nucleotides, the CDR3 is TGTGCCAGTAGTCCTAGCGGGGGGAACACCGGGGAGCTGTTTTTT. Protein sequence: CASSPSGGNTGELFF.

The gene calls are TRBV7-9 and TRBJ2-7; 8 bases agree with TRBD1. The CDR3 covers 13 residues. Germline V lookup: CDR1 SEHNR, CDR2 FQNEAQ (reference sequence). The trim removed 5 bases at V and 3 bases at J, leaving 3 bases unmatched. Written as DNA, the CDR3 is TGTGCCAGCAGCCAGGGGGCTAGCTACGAGCAGTACTTC. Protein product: CASSQGASYEQYF.

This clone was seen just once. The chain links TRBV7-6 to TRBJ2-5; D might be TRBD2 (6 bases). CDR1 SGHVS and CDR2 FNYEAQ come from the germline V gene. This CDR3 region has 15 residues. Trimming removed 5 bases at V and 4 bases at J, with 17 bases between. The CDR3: CASSPMLRRGETQYF. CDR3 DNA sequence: TGTGCCAGCAGCCCGATGTTACGGAGGGGAGAGACCCAGTACTTC.

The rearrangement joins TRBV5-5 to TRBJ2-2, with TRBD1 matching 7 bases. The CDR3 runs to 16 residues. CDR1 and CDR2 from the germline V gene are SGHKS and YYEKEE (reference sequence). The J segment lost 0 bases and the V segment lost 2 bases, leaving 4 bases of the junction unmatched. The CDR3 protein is CASSFPGTANTGELFF. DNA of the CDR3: TGTGCCAGCAGCTTTCCCGGGACAGCGAACACCGGGGAGCTGTTTTTT.

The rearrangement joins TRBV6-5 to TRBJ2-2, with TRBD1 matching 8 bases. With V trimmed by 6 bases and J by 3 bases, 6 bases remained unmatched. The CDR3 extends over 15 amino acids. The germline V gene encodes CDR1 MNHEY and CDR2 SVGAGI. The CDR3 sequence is CASSPTGAYTGELFF. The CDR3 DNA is TGTGCCAGCAGCCCGACAGGGGCCTACACCGGGGAGCTGTTTTTT.

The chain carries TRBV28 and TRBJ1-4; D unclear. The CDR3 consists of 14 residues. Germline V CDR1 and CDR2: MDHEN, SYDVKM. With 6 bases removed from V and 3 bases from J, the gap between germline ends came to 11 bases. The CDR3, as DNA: TGTGCCAGCAGGTCCTGGAGCGCTAATGAAAAACTGTTTTTT. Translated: CASRSWSANEKLFF.

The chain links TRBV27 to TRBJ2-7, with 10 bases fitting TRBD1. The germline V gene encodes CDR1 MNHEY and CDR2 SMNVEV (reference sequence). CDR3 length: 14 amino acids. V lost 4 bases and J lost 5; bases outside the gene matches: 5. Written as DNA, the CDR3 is TGTGCCAGCAGTTCCTGGGACAGGGGCGACGAGCAGTACTTC. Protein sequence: CASSSWDRGDEQYF.

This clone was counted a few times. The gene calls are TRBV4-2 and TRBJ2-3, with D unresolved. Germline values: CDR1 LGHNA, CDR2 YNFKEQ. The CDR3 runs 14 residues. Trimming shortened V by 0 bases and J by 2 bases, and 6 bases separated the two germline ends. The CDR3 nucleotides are TGTGCCAGCAGCCAAGAAGTAGCCACAGATACGCAGTATTTT. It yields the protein CASSQEVATDTQYF.

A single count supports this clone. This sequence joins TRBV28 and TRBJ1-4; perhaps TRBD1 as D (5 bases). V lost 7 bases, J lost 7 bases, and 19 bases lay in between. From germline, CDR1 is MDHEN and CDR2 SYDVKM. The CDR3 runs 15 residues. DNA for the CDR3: TGTGCCAGCAAATGGGGCCTAACCGTGAGTGAAAAACTGTTTTTT. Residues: CASKWGLTVSEKLFF.

The CDR3 spells CASSLENRGESPLHF. DNA of the CDR3: TGTGCCAGCAGCTTAGAAAACAGGGGGGAGTCACCCCTCCACTTT. J is TRBJ1-6 and V is TRBV7-6, with 8 positions matching TRBD1. Looked up from germline, CDR1 is SGHVS and CDR2 is FNYEAQ. V gave up 1 base and J gave up 10 bases; unmatched junction bases: 6. The CDR3 spans 15 residues. The full variable domain, with the rest looked up from reference TRBV7-6 and TRBJ1-6, is GAGVSQSPRYKVTKRGQDVALRCDPISGHVSLYWYRQALGQGPEFLTYFNYEAQQDKSGLPNDRFSAERPEGSISTLTIQRTEQRDSAMYRCASSLENRGESPLHFGNGTRLTVT.

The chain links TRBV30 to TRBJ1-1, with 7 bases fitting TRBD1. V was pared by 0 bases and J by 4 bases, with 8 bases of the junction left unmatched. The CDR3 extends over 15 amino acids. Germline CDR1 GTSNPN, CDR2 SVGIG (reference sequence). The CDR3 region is CAWSVKRQGGTEAFF. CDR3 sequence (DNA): TGTGCCTGGAGTGTCAAAAGACAGGGAGGCACTGAAGCTTTCTTT.

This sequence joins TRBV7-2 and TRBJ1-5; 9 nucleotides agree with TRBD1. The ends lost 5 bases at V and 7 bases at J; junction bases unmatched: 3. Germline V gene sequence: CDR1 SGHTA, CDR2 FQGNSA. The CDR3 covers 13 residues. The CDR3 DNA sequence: TGTGCCAGCAGCGGGACAGGGCAGCAGCCCCAGCATTTT. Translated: CASSGTGQQPQHF.

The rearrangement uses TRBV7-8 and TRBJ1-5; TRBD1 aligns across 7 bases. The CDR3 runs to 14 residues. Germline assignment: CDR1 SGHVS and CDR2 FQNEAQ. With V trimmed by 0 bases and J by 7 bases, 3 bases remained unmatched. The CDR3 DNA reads TGTGCCAGCAGCTTAGCGGAAGGGGGCCAGCCCCAGCATTTT. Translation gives CASSLAEGGQPQHF.

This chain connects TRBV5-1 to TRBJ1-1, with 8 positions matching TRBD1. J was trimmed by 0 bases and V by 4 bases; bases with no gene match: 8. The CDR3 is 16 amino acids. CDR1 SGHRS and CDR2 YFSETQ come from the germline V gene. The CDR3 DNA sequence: TGCGCCAGCAGCACACGACAGGGGACTATGAACACTGAAGCTTTCTTT. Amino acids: CASSTRQGTMNTEAFF.

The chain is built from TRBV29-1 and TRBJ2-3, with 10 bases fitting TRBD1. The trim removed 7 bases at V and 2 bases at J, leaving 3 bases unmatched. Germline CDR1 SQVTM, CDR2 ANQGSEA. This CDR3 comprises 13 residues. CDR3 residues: CSAGQGFTDTQYF. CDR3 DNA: TGCAGCGCGGGACAGGGGTTCACAGATACGCAGTATTTT.

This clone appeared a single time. The CDR3 DNA reads TGCAGCGTTGAAGATCCTTGGGACACCCGTCGCACTGAAGCTTTCTTT. Its translation: CSVEDPWDTRRTEAFF. The chain is built from TRBV29-1 and TRBJ1-1; D is perhaps TRBD1 (6 bases). Germline V gene data show CDR1 as SQVTM and CDR2 as ANQGSEA. V lost 0 bases, J lost 4 bases, and 18 bases lay in between. This CDR3 comprises 16 residues.